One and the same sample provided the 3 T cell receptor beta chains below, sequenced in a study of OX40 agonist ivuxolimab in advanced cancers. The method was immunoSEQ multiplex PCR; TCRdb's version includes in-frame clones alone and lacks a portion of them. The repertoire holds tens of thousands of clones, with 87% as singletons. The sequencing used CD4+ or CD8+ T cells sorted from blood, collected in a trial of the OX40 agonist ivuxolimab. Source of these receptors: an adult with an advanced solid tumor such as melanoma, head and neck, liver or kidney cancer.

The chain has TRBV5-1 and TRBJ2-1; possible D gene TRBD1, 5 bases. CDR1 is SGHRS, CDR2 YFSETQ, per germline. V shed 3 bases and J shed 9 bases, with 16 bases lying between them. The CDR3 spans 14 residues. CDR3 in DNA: TGCGCCAGCAGCTCAGGGCCACCAGCCCGTGAGCAGTTCTTC. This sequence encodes CASSSGPPAREQFF.

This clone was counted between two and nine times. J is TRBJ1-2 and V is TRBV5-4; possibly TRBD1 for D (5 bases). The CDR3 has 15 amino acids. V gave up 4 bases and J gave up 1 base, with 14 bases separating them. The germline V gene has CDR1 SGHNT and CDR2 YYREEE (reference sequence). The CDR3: CASSRGLGGNYGYTF. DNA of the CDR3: TGTGCCAGCAGCCGGGGCCTGGGCGGTAACTATGGCTACACCTTC.

The CDR3 region has the DNA TGTGCCAGCACCCATGAACCGAACACTGAAGCTTTCTTT. This encodes CASTHEPNTEAFF. This chain connects TRBV6-5 to TRBJ1-1; D is ambiguous. CDR1 is MNHEY and CDR2 is SVGAGI in the germline V gene. V dropped 7 bases and J dropped 1 base, with 10 bases sitting between them. This CDR3 is built from 13 residues.